The entry that follows covers one T cell receptor (beta chain) sequence. The sample belongs to a study of blood T cell repertoires in COVID-19. Study in general: Sites in the United States, Italy and Spain provided acute and convalescent COVID-19 samples. The cDNA or gDNA used as material had been derived from T cells, B-cell-depleted T cells, or PBMCs.

CDR3 length equals 15 residues. Germline V gene sequence: CDR1 MNHNY, CDR2 SVGAGI (reference sequence). J lost 6 bases, V lost 1 base, and 8 bases had no gene match. Authors' data handling: Researchers report that nucleated cell counts were estimated from reference gene primer amplification. The assay was immunoSEQ multiplex PCR, and TCRdb's table has in-frame clones only and misses some. V, J and clone size were drawn from that table, and D and trimming were deduced from the DNA. This sample has about 120,000 clones, with 75% to 85% found just once. The clonotype originates from a woman aged 45 to 65 with acute or convalescent COVID-19. The V and J genes are TRBV6-6 and TRBJ1-1, with TRBD1 matching 7 bases. The sequenced sample was peripheral blood. In nucleotides, the CDR3 is TGTGCCAGCAGTTACTATTCTACAGGGGCTCCTGAAGCTTTCTTT. Residues: CASSYYSTGAPEAFF.